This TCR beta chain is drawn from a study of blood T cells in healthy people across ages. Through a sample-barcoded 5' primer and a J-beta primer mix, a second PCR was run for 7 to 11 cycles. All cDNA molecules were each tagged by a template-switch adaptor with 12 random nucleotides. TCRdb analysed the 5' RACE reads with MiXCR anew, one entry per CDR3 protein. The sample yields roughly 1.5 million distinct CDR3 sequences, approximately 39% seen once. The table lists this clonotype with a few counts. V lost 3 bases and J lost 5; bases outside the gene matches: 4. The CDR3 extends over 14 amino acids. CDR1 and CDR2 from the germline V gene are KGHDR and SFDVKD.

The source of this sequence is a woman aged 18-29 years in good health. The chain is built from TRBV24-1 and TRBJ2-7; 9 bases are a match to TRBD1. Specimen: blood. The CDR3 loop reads CATSDIGTGNEQYF. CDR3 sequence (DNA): TGTGCCACCAGTGATATTGGGACAGGGAACGAGCAGTACTTC.